The sequence of this T cell receptor (beta chain) was determined in a study of T cells in Graves' hyperthyroidism and ophthalmopathy. Out of roughly 9.1 ml of fresh peripheral blood came the PBMCs. Overall study results and limits: Most thyroid clonotypes expanded above 0.001 appeared in blood too.

This clonotype was picked up many times. Its antigen is not identified. Regions amplified from RNA transcripts were the TCR beta CDR3 regions. During a first-round RT-PCR of the TCR CDR3, the HTBI primer set was used. TCRdb called the multiplex PCR reads again in MiXCR, with one record for every CDR3 protein. This sample has roughly 180,000 distinct CDR3 sequences, with 8% to 9.5% found just once. The germline CDR1 and CDR2 sequences are SGHTA and FQGTGA. CDR3 length: 16 amino acids. The V and J ends lost 4 bases and 0 bases respectively, with 15 bases between them. The clonotype originates from a woman aged 18-29 years with Graves' hyperthyroidism that later progressed to Graves' ophthalmopathy. The specimen was blood. This rearrangement joins TRBV7-3 to TRBJ1-1; a possible D gene is TRBD1 (6 bases). The chain's CDR3 is CASSSHRVGMNTEAFF. The DNA for the CDR3 is TGTGCCAGCAGCTCCCACAGGGTGGGAATGAACACTGAAGCTTTCTTT.